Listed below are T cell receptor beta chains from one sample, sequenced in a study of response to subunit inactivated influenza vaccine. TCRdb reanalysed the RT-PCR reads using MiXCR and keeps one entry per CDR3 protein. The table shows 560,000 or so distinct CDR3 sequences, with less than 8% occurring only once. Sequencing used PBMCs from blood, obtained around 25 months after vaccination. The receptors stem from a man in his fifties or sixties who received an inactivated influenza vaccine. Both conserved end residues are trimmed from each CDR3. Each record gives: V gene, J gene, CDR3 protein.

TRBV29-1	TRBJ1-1	SVEGQGLKGGVS
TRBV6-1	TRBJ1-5	ASSEALTGNQPQH
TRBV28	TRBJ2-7	ASSLRWWRGSPLEQGEQY
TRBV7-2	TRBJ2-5	ASSLGSSGAETQY
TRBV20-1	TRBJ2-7	SAAKGWEQN
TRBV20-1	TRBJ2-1	SAGLSANLSYNEQF
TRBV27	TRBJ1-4	DGGRLF
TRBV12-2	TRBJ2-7	ASRSGWRPGPAYEQY
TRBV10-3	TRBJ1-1	AITPGQNTEAF
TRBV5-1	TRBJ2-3	ASSSLSSTDTQY
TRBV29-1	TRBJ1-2	SGGTAYGYT
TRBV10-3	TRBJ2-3	AISESAREDPNTQY
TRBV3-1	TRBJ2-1	ATGEGQPNNEQF
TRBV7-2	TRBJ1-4	ASTKSGGAGEKLF
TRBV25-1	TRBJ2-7	ASSPLNTYEQY
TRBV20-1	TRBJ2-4	SAPTSGGTVAKNIQY
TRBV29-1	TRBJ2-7	SVAVAGGSNEQY
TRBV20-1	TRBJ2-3	SARVMPSGRTDTQY
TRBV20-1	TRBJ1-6	SARTGGSYNSPLH
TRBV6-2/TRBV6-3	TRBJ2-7	ASSYSPLAGGLDEQY
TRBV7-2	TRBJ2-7	ASSSPGGGASYEQY
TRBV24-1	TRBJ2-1	ATSDPTGGYEQF
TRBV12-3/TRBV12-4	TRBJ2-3	ASSSEGVITDTQY
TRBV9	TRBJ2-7	ASSVGTGMYEQY
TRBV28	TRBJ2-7	ASSIAGHLSEQY
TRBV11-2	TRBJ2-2	ASSLQSSGWNTGELF
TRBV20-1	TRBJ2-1	SARDISGIDEQF
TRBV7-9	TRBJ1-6	ASSYGDSNSPLH
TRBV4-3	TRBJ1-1	ASSQGSQGQAEAF
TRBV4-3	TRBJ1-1	ASSQPGEGGTEAF
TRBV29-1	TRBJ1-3	SVQQGNTIY
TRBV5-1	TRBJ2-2	ASSSLAGGPDTGELF
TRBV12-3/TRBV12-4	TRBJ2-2	ASSSQYLNTGELF
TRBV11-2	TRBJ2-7	ASSLVGPRQGSNYEQY
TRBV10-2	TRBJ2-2	ASSYTGTGELF
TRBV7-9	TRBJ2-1	ASSLAGFPNNEQF
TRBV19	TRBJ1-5	ASSMHNQPQH
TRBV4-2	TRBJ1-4	ASSQGDRATNEKLF
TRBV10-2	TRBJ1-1	ASSETQSMNTEAF
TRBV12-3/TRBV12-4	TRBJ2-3	ASSLRSGRQRDTQY